This T cell receptor beta chain came from a study of cytomegalovirus exposure and HLA in healthy donors. Study-wide findings and caveats: For most TCR sequences rarity was the rule, although some public TCRs occurred in many donors. Listed as cytomegalovirus-associated were around 160 TCR beta chains.

Between the trimmed V and J ends, which lost 8 bases and 4 bases, there was a span of 17 bases. Looked up from germline, CDR1 is LNHNV and CDR2 is YYDKDF (reference sequence). The CDR3 sequence is 14 residues long. The PCR employed 60 Vbeta primers together with 13 Jbeta primers. Sequencing was performed with immunoSEQ multiplex PCR; in TCRdb, only in-frame clones are kept and a portion is missing. Here the sample spans approximately 100,000 clones, about three quarters being singletons. A remark on this clone: Its antigen is not identified.

The gene calls are TRBV15 and TRBJ1-1; D possibly corresponds to TRBD1 (5 bases). Source material: PBMCs. This TCR derives from a young woman in good health and CMV-seropositive. The CDR3 is CATGRGVVSTEAFF. CDR3 nucleotides: TGTGCCACCGGTCGGGGGGTGGTTAGCACTGAAGCTTTCTTT.